One and the same sample provided the 18 T cell receptor beta chains below, sequenced in a study of OX40 agonist ivuxolimab in advanced cancers. The assay was immunoSEQ multiplex PCR, and TCRdb's table has in-frame clones only and misses some. The sample lists under 20,000 clones; approximately 77% were seen once. This specimen was CD4+ or CD8+ T cells sorted from blood, taken in a trial of the OX40 agonist ivuxolimab. Source of these receptors: an adult with an advanced solid tumor such as melanoma, head and neck, liver or kidney cancer.

V gene TRBV4-3 combines with J gene TRBJ1-1; D is possibly TRBD1 (5 bases). V was cut by 0 bases and J by 4 bases, with 9 bases left in between. This CDR3 has 14 residues. The germline gives CDR1 LGHNA, CDR2 YSLEER. The CDR3 is CASSQDQGVTEAFF. Written as DNA, the CDR3 is TGCGCCAGCAGCCAAGATCAGGGAGTCACTGAAGCTTTCTTT.

V gene TRBV11-2 combines with J gene TRBJ2-2; the D is unclear. In germline, CDR1 is SGHAT, CDR2 FQNNGV. Trimming left V 3 bases short and J 1 base short, with 6 bases between. This CDR3 comprises 14 residues. In nucleotides, the CDR3 is TGTGCCAGCAGCTTGAACGAGAACACCGGGGAGCTGTTTTTT. This sequence encodes CASSLNENTGELFF.

The chain joins TRBV4-1 to TRBJ1-1, with TRBD1 matching 8 bases. CDR1 is MGHRA and CDR2 is YSYEKL in the germline V gene. The CDR3 spans 15 residues. V was clipped by 3 bases and J by 1 base; unmatched bases: 4. The CDR3 DNA follows: TGCGCCAGCAGCCAGCAGACAGGGGAGAACACTGAAGCTTTCTTT. Protein sequence: CASSQQTGENTEAFF.

CDR3 nucleotide sequence: TGCAGCGTAAGCGGGACCTCCTACAATGAGCAGTTCTTC. Its protein is CSVSGTSYNEQFF. The V gene is TRBV29-1, the J gene TRBJ2-1; TRBD2 agrees at 7 bases. CDR1 and CDR2 (germline): SQVTM, ANQGSEA. The CDR3 runs 13 residues. The V gene end was trimmed by 6 bases and the J gene end by 0 bases; junction bases not matched to a gene: 2.

The sample holds one count of this clone. The genes are TRBV7-1 and TRBJ2-7; 9 bases fit TRBD1. TRBV7-1 is reported as an ORF; its role is uncertain. The trim removed 3 bases at V and 4 bases at J, leaving 7 bases unmatched. CDR3 size: 15 residues. The CDR3 spells CASSSAGTGRYEQYF. CDR3 nucleotides: TGTGCCAGCAGCTCTGCTGGGACAGGGAGGTACGAGCAGTACTTC.

This chain links TRBV7-8 with TRBJ2-5; the D is unclear. The CDR3 totals 14 residues. Per the germline V gene, CDR1 is SGHVS and CDR2 is FQNEAQ. Trimming took 7 bases from V and 2 from J, leaving 14 bases between them. The CDR3 DNA sequence: TGTGCCAGCATAAGTCCTGTCGGTCAAGAGACCCAGTACTTC. Amino acid sequence: CASISPVGQETQYF. Using reference TRBV7-8 and TRBJ2-5 for the parts outside the CDR3, the full variable domain is GAGVSQSPRYKVAKRGQDVALRCDPISGHVSLFWYQQALGQGPEFLTYFQNEAQLDKSGLPSDRFFAERPEGSVSTLKIQRTQQEDSAVYLCASISPVGQETQYFGPGTRLLVL.

This sequence joins TRBV6-9 and TRBJ2-4; TRBD2 aligns across 10 bases. The J call may be faulty, since TRBJ2-5 better matches the DNA end. The germline gives CDR1 MNHGY, CDR2 SVAAGI. The CDR3 length is 17 residues. The CDR3 spells CASSYLTSGPIQETQYF. The DNA of the CDR3 is TGTGCCAGCAGTTACCTGACTAGCGGGCCCATCCAAGAGACCCAGTACTTC.

This clone was recorded only once. V usage is TRBV30 and J usage is TRBJ1-2; D is unresolved. The CDR3 contains 15 residues. Trimming shortened V by 0 bases and J by 3 bases, and 14 bases separated the two germline ends. The germline CDR1 and CDR2 sequences are GTSNPN and SVGIG (reference sequence). CDR3 DNA sequence: TGTGCCTGGAGTGTACAAACGAACCTTTACTATGGCTACACCTTC. Residues: CAWSVQTNLYYGYTF.

The chain has TRBV7-9 and TRBJ2-7; D not certain. The ends were cut back, 1 base at V and 2 bases at J, with 6 bases in the middle. Per the germline V gene, CDR1 is SEHNR and CDR2 is FQNEAQ (reference sequence). There are 13 residues in the CDR3. The CDR3 DNA sequence: TGTGCCAGCAGCTTAGACGCCACCTACGAGCAGTACTTC. The encoded protein is CASSLDATYEQYF.

The CDR3 DNA follows: TGTGCCAGTAGGCCAGGAAATCAGCCCCAGCATTTT. The encoded protein is CASRPGNQPQHF. The chain carries TRBV19 and TRBJ1-5; D is unclear. The CDR3 length is 12 residues. CDR1 is LNHDA and CDR2 is SQIVND in the germline V gene (reference sequence). V shed 6 bases and J shed 4 bases, with 7 bases lying between them.

This CDR3 reads CASSGSGRTDTQYF. For the CDR3, the DNA is TGTGCCAGCAGCGGGAGCGGGCGCACAGATACGCAGTATTTT. V usage is TRBV7-8 and J usage is TRBJ2-3, with D perhaps matching TRBD2 (6 bases). CDR1 and CDR2 from the germline V gene are SGHVS and FQNEAQ. CDR3 length: 14 amino acids. The V gene lost 5 bases and the J gene lost 1 base, with 10 bases spanning the gap.

V is TRBV14 and J is TRBJ2-1; perhaps TRBD1 as D (6 bases). The germline V gene encodes CDR1 SGHDN and CDR2 FVKESK. The CDR3 is made up of 13 amino acids. The ends were cut back, 5 bases at V and 4 bases at J, with 9 bases in the middle. For the CDR3, the DNA is TGTGCCAGCAGCGGACAGACTTACAATGAGCAGTTCTTC. Its protein is CASSGQTYNEQFF.

DNA for the CDR3: TGTGCCAGCAGCTTCAGTCGCCGGGGGGGCCATAGCACAGATACGCAGTATTTT. The encoded protein is CASSFSRRGGHSTDTQYF. The chain is built from TRBV11-1 and TRBJ2-3; TRBD2 agrees at 8 bases. V shed 3 bases and J 0 bases; nucleotides not matched to a gene: 11. Germline values: CDR1 SGHAT, CDR2 FQDESV (reference sequence). The CDR3 totals 18 residues.

CDR3 in DNA: TGCGCCAGCAGTGAATTGGGGGGACCTGAAGCTTTCTTT. Translating it yields CASSELGGPEAFF. The rearrangement uses TRBV10-2 and TRBJ1-1, with a tentative D call TRBD1 (5 bases). Trimming took off 3 bases at V and 6 bases at J, with 11 bases between the two ends. There are 13 residues in the CDR3. Germline values: CDR1 WSHSY, CDR2 SAAADI.

The chain combines TRBV7-2 with TRBJ2-5; tentative D call: TRBD2 (6 bases). Per the germline V gene, CDR1 is SGHTA and CDR2 is FQGNSA. The CDR3 consists of 14 residues. V lost 1 base and J 3 bases, leaving 9 bases between the germline ends. CDR3 amino acids: CASSLGVAEETQYF. CDR3 nucleotides: TGTGCCAGCAGCTTAGGAGTAGCGGAAGAGACCCAGTACTTC.

This clone occurred once. The chain carries TRBV19 and TRBJ2-1; 10 bases fit TRBD2. This CDR3 has 15 residues. Germline CDR1 and CDR2: LNHDA and SQIVND (reference sequence). Trimming at V came to 5 bases and at J to 4 bases, leaving 5 bases not matched to a gene. The CDR3 protein is CASSLGLAAYNEQFF. DNA of the CDR3: TGTGCCAGTAGTTTAGGACTAGCGGCATACAATGAGCAGTTCTTC.

The chain recombines TRBV28 with TRBJ2-3; D remains unclear. Looked up from germline, CDR1 is MDHEN and CDR2 is SYDVKM. V was cut by 11 bases and J by 0 bases, with 12 bases left in between. The CDR3 runs 13 residues. The CDR3 sequence is CAADGQSTDTQYF. DNA for the CDR3: TGTGCCGCCGACGGGCAGAGCACAGATACGCAGTATTTT.

V usage is TRBV5-6 and J usage is TRBJ1-1; no clear D. The CDR3 extends over 13 amino acids. Trimming shortened V by 1 base and J by 1 base, and 5 bases separated the two germline ends. CDR1 and CDR2 (germline): SGHDT, YYEEEE. The chain's CDR3 is CASSLFWNTEAFF. The DNA of the CDR3 is TGTGCCAGCAGCTTGTTCTGGAACACTGAAGCTTTCTTT.